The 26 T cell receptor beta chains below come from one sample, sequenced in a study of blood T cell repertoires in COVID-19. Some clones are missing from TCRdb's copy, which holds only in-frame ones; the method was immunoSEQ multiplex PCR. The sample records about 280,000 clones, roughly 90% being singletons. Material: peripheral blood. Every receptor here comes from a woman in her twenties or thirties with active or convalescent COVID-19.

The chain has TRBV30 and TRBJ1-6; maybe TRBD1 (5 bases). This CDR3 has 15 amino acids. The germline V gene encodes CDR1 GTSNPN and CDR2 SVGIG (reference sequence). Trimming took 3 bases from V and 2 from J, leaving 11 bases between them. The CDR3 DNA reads TGTGCCTGGAGAGCCGGGGGGACCTATAATTCACCCCTCCACTTT. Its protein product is CAWRAGGTYNSPLHF.

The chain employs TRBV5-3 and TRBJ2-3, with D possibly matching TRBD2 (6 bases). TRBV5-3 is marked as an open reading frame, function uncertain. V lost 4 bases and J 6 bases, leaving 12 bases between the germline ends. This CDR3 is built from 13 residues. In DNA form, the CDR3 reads TGTGCCAGAAGCGGGGAGGCGGAGGATACGCAGTATTTT. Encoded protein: CARSGEAEDTQYF.

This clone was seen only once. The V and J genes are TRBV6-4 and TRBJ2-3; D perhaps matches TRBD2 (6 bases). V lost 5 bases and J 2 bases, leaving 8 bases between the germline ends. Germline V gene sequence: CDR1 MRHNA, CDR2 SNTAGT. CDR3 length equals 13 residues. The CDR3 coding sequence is TGTGCCAGCAGTTTGGACTACACAGATACGCAGTATTTT. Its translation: CASSLDYTDTQYF.

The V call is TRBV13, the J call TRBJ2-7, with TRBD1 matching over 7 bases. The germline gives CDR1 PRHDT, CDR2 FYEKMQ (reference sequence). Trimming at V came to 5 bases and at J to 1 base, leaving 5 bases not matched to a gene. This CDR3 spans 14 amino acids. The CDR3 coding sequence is TGTGCCAGCAGCGCCCAGGGACAGTCCTACGAGCAGTACTTC. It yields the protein CASSAQGQSYEQYF.

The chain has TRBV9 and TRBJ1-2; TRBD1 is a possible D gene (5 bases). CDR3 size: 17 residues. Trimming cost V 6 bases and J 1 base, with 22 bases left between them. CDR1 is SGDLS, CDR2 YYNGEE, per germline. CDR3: CASTSGVRAFDNYGYTF. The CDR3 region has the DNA TGTGCCAGCACCTCCGGTGTCAGGGCGTTCGATAACTATGGCTACACCTTC.

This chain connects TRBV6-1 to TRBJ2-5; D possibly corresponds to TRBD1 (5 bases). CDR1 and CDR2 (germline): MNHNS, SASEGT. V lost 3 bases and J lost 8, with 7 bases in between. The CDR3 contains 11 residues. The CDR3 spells CASSDDRTQYF. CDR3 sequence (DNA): TGTGCCAGCAGTGACGACAGAACCCAGTACTTC.

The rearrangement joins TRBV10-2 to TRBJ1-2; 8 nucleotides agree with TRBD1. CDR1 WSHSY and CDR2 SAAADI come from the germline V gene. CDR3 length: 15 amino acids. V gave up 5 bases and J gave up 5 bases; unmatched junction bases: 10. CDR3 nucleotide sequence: TGCGCCAGCAGTCGCCAAGCGGACAGGGTGTATGGCTACACCTTC. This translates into CASSRQADRVYGYTF.

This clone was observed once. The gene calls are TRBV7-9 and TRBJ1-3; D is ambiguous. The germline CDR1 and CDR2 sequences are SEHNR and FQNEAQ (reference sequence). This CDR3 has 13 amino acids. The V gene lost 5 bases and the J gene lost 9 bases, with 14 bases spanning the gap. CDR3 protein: CASSAYREGTIYF. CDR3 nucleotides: TGTGCCAGCAGCGCCTACCGTGAGGGCACCATATATTTT.

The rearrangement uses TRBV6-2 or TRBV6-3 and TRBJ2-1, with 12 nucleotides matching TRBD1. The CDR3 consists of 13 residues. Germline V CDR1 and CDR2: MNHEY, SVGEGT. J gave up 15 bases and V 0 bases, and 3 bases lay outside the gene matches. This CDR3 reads CASSYSGQGAVFF. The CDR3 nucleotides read TGTGCCAGCAGTTACTCGGGACAGGGGGCCGTGTTCTTC.

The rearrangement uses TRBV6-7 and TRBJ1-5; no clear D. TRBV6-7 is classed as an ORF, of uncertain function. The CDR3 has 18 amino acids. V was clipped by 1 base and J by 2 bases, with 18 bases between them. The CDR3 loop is CASSYWQFSSKRNQPQHF. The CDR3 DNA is TGTGCCAGCAGTTACTGGCAGTTCTCAAGTAAACGCAATCAGCCCCAGCATTTT.

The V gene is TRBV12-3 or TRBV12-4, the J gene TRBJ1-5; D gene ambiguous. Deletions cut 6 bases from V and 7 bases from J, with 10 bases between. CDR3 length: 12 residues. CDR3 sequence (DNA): TGTGCCAGCAGCCCCGGGATACAGCCCCAGCATTTT. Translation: CASSPGIQPQHF.

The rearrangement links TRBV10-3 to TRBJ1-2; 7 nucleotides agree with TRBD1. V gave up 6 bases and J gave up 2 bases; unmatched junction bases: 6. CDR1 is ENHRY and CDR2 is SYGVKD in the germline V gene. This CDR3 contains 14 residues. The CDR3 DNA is TGTGCCATCAGCGACACGGACAGGAACTATGGCTACACCTTC. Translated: CAISDTDRNYGYTF.

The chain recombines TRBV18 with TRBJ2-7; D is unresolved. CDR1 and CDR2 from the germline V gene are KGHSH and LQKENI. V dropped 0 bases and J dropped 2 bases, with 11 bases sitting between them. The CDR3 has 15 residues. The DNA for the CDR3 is TGTGCCAGCTCACCACCCCGCGGCAGACCCTACGAGCAGTACTTC. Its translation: CASSPPRGRPYEQYF. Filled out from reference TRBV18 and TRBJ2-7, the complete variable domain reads NAGVMQNPRHLVRRRGQEARLRCSPMKGHSHVYWYRQLPEEGLKFMVYLQKENIIDESGMPKERFSAEFPKEGPSILRIQQVVRGDSAAYFCASSPPRGRPYEQYFGPGTRLTVT.

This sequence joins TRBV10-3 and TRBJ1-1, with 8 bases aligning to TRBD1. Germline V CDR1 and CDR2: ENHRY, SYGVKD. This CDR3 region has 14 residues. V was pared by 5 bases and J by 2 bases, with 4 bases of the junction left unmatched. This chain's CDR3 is CAISSGQGNTEAFF. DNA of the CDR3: TGTGCCATCAGTTCCGGACAGGGAAACACTGAAGCTTTCTTT.

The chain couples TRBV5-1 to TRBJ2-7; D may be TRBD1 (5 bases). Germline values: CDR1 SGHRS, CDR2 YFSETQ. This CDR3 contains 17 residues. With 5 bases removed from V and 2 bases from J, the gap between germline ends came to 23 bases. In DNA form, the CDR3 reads TGCGCCAGCAGTTTTAGCATCAGTTCGACAGAGCCCTACGAGCAGTACTTC. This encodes CASSFSISSTEPYEQYF.

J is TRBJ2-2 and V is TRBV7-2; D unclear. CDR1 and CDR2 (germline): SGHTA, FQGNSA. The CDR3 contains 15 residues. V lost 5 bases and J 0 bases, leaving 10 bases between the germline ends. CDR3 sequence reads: CASSASEANTGELFF. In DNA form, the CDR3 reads TGTGCCAGCAGCGCGTCAGAGGCGAACACCGGGGAGCTGTTTTTT.

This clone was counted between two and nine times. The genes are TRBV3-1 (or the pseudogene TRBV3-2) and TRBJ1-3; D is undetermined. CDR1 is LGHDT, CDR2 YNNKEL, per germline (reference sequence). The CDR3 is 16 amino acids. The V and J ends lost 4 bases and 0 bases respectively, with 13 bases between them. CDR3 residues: CASSLKEPFSGNTIYF. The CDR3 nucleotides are TGTGCCAGCAGCCTTAAAGAGCCCTTCTCTGGAAACACCATATATTTT.

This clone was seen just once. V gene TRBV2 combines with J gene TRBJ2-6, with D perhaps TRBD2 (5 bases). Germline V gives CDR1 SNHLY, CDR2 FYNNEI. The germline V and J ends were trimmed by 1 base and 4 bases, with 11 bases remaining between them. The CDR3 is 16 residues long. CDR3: CASSEVGVIGANVLTF. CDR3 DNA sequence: TGTGCCAGCAGTGAAGTGGGAGTAATAGGGGCCAACGTCCTGACTTTC.

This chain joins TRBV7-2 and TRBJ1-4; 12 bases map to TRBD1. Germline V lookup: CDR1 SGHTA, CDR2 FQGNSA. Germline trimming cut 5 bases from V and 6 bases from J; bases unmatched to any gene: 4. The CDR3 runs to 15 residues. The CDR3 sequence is CASSRDRGRDEKLFF. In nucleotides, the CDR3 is TGTGCCAGCAGCCGGGACAGGGGGCGGGATGAAAAACTGTTTTTT. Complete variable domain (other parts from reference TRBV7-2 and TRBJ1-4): GAGVSQSPSNKVTEKGKDVELRCDPISGHTALYWYRQSLGQGLEFLIYFQGNSAPDKSGLPSDRFSAERTGGSVSTLTIQRTQQEDSAVYLCASSRDRGRDEKLFFGSGTQLSVL.

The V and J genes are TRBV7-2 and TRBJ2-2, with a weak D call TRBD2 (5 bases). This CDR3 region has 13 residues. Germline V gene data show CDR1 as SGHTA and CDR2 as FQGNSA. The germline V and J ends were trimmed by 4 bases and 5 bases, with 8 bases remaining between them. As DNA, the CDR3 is TGTGCCAGCAGCTACCAGCGGACCGGGGAGCTGTTTTTT. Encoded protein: CASSYQRTGELFF.

The DNA for the CDR3 is TGCAGTGCTAGTTGGGCCAGGGGGCCTGTCACCGGGGAGCTGTTTTTT. This translates into CSASWARGPVTGELFF. The chain combines TRBV20-1 with TRBJ2-2; 8 nucleotides match TRBD1. The germline CDR1 and CDR2 sequences are DFQATT and SNEGSKA (reference sequence). The CDR3 is 16 residues long. The V segment lost 3 bases and the J segment 4 bases; nucleotides outside the gene matches: 10.

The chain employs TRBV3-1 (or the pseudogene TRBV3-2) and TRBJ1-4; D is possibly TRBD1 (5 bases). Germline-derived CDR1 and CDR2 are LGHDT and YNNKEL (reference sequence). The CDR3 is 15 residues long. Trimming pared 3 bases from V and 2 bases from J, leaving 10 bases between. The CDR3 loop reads CASSHRQLTNEKLFF. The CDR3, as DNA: TGTGCCAGCAGCCACAGACAGCTCACTAATGAAAAACTGTTTTTT.

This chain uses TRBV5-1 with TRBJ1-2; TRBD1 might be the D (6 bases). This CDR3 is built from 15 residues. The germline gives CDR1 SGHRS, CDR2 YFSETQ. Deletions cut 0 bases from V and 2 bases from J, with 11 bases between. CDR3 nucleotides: TGCGCCAGCAGCTTGGATATGGGGGCGAACTATGGCTACACCTTC. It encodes CASSLDMGANYGYTF.

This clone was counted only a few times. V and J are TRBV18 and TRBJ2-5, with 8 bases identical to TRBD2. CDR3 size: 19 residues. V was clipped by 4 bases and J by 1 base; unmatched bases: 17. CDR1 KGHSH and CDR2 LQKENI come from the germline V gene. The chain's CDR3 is CASSLLGTGSGAFQETQYF. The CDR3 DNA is TGTGCCAGCTCACTTCTGGGTACAGGTAGCGGGGCCTTCCAAGAGACCCAGTACTTC.

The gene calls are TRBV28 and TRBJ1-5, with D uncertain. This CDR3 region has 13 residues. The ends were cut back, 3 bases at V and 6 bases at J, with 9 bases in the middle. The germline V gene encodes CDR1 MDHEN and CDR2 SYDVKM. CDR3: CASSFSFFQPQHF. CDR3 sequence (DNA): TGTGCCAGCAGTTTTTCGTTTTTTCAGCCCCAGCATTTT.

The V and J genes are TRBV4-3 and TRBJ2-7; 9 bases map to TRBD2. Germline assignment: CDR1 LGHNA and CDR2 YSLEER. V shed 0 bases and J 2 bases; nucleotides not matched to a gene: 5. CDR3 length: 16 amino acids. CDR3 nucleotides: TGCGCCAGCAGCCAAGAAGCGGGGGGATTCCCCTACGAGCAGTACTTC. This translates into CASSQEAGGFPYEQYF.